The 8 T cell receptor beta chains below all came from one sample that was sequenced in a study of T-cell reconstitution after alpha-beta-depleted transplantation in children. Unique molecular identifiers were built into the TCRbeta library. TCRdb used MiXCR to reprocess the PCR reads, holding one entry per CDR3 protein. The table has approximately 500,000 distinct CDR3 sequences, about 10% seen once. The sample in question was PBMCs, obtained before TCRalphabeta/CD19-depleted stem cell transplant. The receptor source for this set is a child aged 2-15 years with inherited bone marrow failure, due to receive a stem cell transplant.

A few counts support this clonotype. The CDR3 region is CASSQEWAYEQYF. CDR3 nucleotide sequence: TGTGCCAGCAGCCAAGAGTGGGCCTACGAGCAGTACTTC. The chain is built from TRBV3-1 and TRBJ2-7; D unclear. From germline, CDR1 is LGHDT and CDR2 YNNKEL (reference sequence). There are 13 residues in the CDR3. V dropped 0 bases and J dropped 2 bases, with 5 bases sitting between them.

This clonotype was seen many times. This sequence joins TRBV18 and TRBJ2-1; perhaps TRBD2 as D (6 bases). V gave up 5 bases and J gave up 5 bases, with 19 bases separating them. Germline V lookup: CDR1 KGHSH, CDR2 LQKENI. The CDR3 consists of 16 residues. DNA of the CDR3: TGTGCCAGCTCATCCTCGCGGGGTTTCGTTGACAATGAGCAGTTCTTC. This codes for CASSSSRGFVDNEQFF.

The chain carries TRBV15 and TRBJ2-1, with a possible D match to TRBD2 (7 bases). The CDR3 is 16 residues long. CDR1 is LNHNV and CDR2 is YYDKDF in the germline V gene (reference sequence). V was clipped by 4 bases and J by 10 bases, with 23 bases between them. In DNA form, the CDR3 reads TGTGCCACCAGCACCGAGGGGGGGGCGCCGTGGGGGGAGCAGTTCTTC. This encodes CATSTEGGAPWGEQFF.

This clonotype was seen repeatedly, ten times or more. The rearrangement uses TRBV11-2 and TRBJ2-3; D possibly uses TRBD1 or TRBD2 (5 bases each). With 7 bases removed from V and 11 bases from J, the gap between germline ends came to 25 bases. This CDR3 region has 15 residues. Germline V lookup: CDR1 SGHAT, CDR2 FQNNGV. The CDR3: CASTPGSGSLIRQYF. The CDR3 bases are TGTGCCAGCACCCCAGGGTCGGGATCCTTGATTAGGCAGTATTTT.

This clonotype was recorded many times. The V and J genes are TRBV20-1 and TRBJ2-3, with 14 bases that match TRBD2. Germline CDR1 is DFQATT and CDR2 is SNEGSKA (reference sequence). The ends lost 6 bases at V and 5 bases at J; junction bases unmatched: 4. The CDR3 length is 14 residues. In DNA form, the CDR3 reads TGCAGTGCAGGCGGACTAGCGGGAGGAGATACGCAGTATTTT. Residues: CSAGGLAGGDTQYF.

CDR3 DNA: TGTGCCAGCAGCGTAGTTAGGACAGGTAATGAGCAGTTCTTC. Protein product: CASSVVRTGNEQFF. The chain has TRBV9 and TRBJ2-1; 7 positions agree with TRBD1. This CDR3 spans 14 amino acids. Trimming took 0 bases from V and 7 from J; bases not matched to a gene: 4. Germline lookup yields CDR1 SGDLS and CDR2 YYNGEE.

About this clonotype itself: With a much larger clone just one base away, this may be a read error. This sequence joins TRBV7-8 and TRBJ2-1, with 9 bases identical to TRBD1. CDR3 length: 14 residues. Germline values: CDR1 SGHVS, CDR2 FQNEAQ. CDR3 nucleotides: TGTGCCAGCAGCTTCCCGGGACAGGGCAATGAGCAGGTCTTC. Amino acids: CASSFPGQGNEQVF. Full variable domain (outside the CDR3, taken from reference TRBV7-8 and TRBJ2-1): GAGVSQSPRYKVAKRGQDVALRCDPISGHVSLFWYQQALGQGPEFLTYFQNEAQLDKSGLPSDRFFAERPEGSVSTLKIQRTQQEDSAVYLCASSFPGQGNEQVFGPGTRLTVL.

The sample holds many counts of this clonotype. V is TRBV7-2 and J is TRBJ2-6, with D hard to call. Looked up from germline, CDR1 is SGHTA and CDR2 is FQGNSA. The germline V and J ends were trimmed by 1 base and 0 bases, with 4 bases remaining between them. The CDR3 length is 15 residues. CDR3: CASSLGLSGANVLTF. CDR3 in DNA: TGTGCCAGCAGCTTAGGGCTCTCTGGGGCCAACGTCCTGACTTTC.